Each of the 5 T cell receptor beta chains below was sequenced from the same sample in a study of T-cell memory formation after mild COVID-19 (dated by TCRdb to about 2021). Library prep was done by 5' RACE. Sequencing instrument: Illumina NovaSeq 6000. Using fastp trimming at Q25 and MiXCR clonotype assembly, TCRdb reanalyzed the public sequencing data and kept in-frame beta chains. Under each unique CDR3 protein, matching rows form one entry showing the most common genes and DNA. The sample table records some 600,000 distinct CDR3 sequences; around 15% of these occur just once. Less than 10% of the sample is taken by the ten largest. The sequenced sample was PBMCs or a T cell subset sorted from them (not recorded which). The receptors shown here come from an adult woman who had mild COVID-19 (a few samples of this study predate the infection). The sample titles of this study are shuffled in the database, so cell type and time point are left out; the donor was told from shared clones.

The chain carries TRBV7-9 and TRBJ2-5; no clear D. From germline, CDR1 is SEHNR and CDR2 FQNEAQ (reference sequence). V was pared by 4 bases and J by 5 bases, with 8 bases between. The CDR3 spans 12 residues. The CDR3 spells CASSSETETQYF. The CDR3 DNA is TGTGCCAGCAGCTCTGAGACGGAGACCCAGTACTTC.

As to this clonotype: At one end, the junction sequence differs from germline, possibly due to a read error. This chain joins TRBV7-7 and TRBJ1-4; D is uncertain. Per germline, CDR1 SSHAT and CDR2 FNYEAQ (reference sequence). The CDR3 is 12 residues long. The CDR3 DNA follows: TGTGCTAGCAGCCATGCGGGAGAAAAACTGTTTTTT. The encoded protein is CASSHAGEKLFF.

This clonotype occurred many times. J is TRBJ2-2 and V is TRBV5-1, with a weak D call TRBD2 (5 bases). The germline V and J ends were trimmed by 2 bases and 1 base, with 12 bases remaining between them. Per the germline V gene, CDR1 is SGHRS and CDR2 is YFSETQ. The CDR3 covers 16 residues. The CDR3 DNA sequence: TGCGCCAGCAGCTTTCGGTGGGAGATGAACACCGGGGAGCTGTTTTTT. Residues: CASSFRWEMNTGELFF. Supplemented by reference TRBV5-1 and TRBJ2-2, the full variable domain reads KAGVTQTPRYLIKTRGQQVTLSCSPISGHRSVSWYQQTPGQGLQFLFEYFSETQRNKGNFPGRFSGRQFSNSRSEMNVSTLELGDSALYLCASSFRWEMNTGELFFGEGSRLTVL.

The rearrangement uses TRBV5-1 and TRBJ1-2; D is uncertain. The CDR3 length is 15 residues. Germline CDR1 SGHRS, CDR2 YFSETQ. The V and J ends lost 0 bases and 3 bases respectively, with 12 bases between them. CDR3 protein: CASSLECDGYYGYTF. As DNA, the CDR3 is TGCGCCAGCAGCTTGGAATGCGACGGGTACTATGGCTACACCTTC.

This clonotype was counted a few times. The chain employs TRBV5-1 and TRBJ2-5, with D possibly TRBD1 on 6 matching bases. The CDR3 contains 13 residues. Trimming removed 1 base from V and 3 bases from J, with 7 bases in between. The germline gives CDR1 SGHRS, CDR2 YFSETQ. CDR3 region: CASSLNREETQYF. The DNA of the CDR3 is TGCGCCAGCAGCTTGAACAGGGAAGAGACCCAGTACTTC.